The T cell receptor beta chain under discussion was sequenced for a study of shared clonotypes between healthy human individuals. Study context: The donor group consisted of a couple of women and a few men, aged 18 to 49.

This clone was observed a handful of times. Its antigen remains unknown. It was across several immunoSEQ plates that each subset's genomic DNA was evenly split. Libraries were prepared by immunoSEQ multiplex PCR; TCRdb keeps only in-frame clonotypes and omits some of them. Of around 2,000,000 clones in the sample, 85% to 95% were seen once. Trimming took off 0 bases at V and 7 bases at J, with 15 bases between the two ends. The V gene's germline CDR1 is MGHRA and CDR2 YSYEKL. CDR3 length: 15 residues. Points from the study as a whole: Around 4.7% was the fraction of naive CD4 clonotypes found shared across several donors.

The TCR was taken from a man aged 18 to 29 in good health. The sample was naive CD4+ T cells sorted from blood. The subset is: CD45RA+ positively selected. The chain links TRBV4-1 to TRBJ1-2; maybe TRBD1 (5 bases). CDR3 bases: TGCGCCAGCAGCCAAGATCTGGCAGGGCCGTCTGGCTACACCTTC. Amino acids: CASSQDLAGPSGYTF.